A selection of T cell receptor beta chains follows, all from one sample in a study of T-cell reconstitution after alpha-beta-depleted transplantation in children. Via MiXCR, TCRdb re-called the PCR reads, giving one row per CDR3 protein. The table lists fewer than 500,000 distinct CDR3 sequences, roughly 43% of them singletons, with approximately 30% in the top ten. Sequences were derived from PBMCs, sampled before TCRalphabeta/CD19-depleted stem cell transplant. The receptors come from a girl under 10 years old with aplastic anemia, due to receive a stem cell transplant. The CDR3 runs from the conserved cysteine through the conserved F or W. D genes are given only for firm matches. Expanded clones get a size class; other rows say once, few or many, or leave the size out.

j_gene,d_gene,v_gene,abundance,CDR3nt,CDR3aa
TRBJ2-3,TRBD1,TRBV20-1,NA,TGCAGTGCTAGACCCAGGGACAGGGGCACAGATACGCAGTATTTT,CSARPRDRGTDTQYF
TRBJ2-5,NA,TRBV9,NA,TGTGCCAGCAGCGTAGGCGGGGACCAAGAGACCCAGTACTTC,CASSVGGDQETQYF
TRBJ2-2,NA,TRBV27,many,TGTGCCACCCTAAGGGACTTCACCGGGGAGCTGTTTTTT,CATLRDFTGELFF
TRBJ1-1,TRBD1,TRBV5-1,NA,TGCGCCAGCAGCCGGAGAAAAGACAGGGTACCTGAAGCTTTCTTT,CASSRRKDRVPEAFF
TRBJ2-7,TRBD2,TRBV29-1,once,TGCAGCGTTGAAGAAAGAGGTAGCGGGAGGACCGAGCAGTACTTC,CSVEERGSGRTEQYF
TRBJ1-5,NA,TRBV6-1,NA,TGTGCCAGCAGCCCCTCAAGGAGCACAGCCCTCATACCATATAGCAATCAGCCCCAGCATTTT,CASSPSRSTALIPYSNQPQHF
TRBJ2-5,NA,TRBV20-1,few,TGCAGTGCTAGAGCTGGAGGGGGGGAGACCCAGTACTTC,CSARAGGGETQYF
TRBJ1-3,NA,TRBV27,NA,TGTGCCAGCAGTCCCGAGGGCCAGGCCCACTCTGGAAACACCATATATTTT,CASSPEGQAHSGNTIYF
TRBJ2-7,NA,TRBV20-1,many,TGCAGTGCTCCGACGGTAGTTCGCTTTTCCTACGAGCAGTACTTC,CSAPTVVRFSYEQYF
TRBJ2-1,NA,TRBV30,NA,TGTGCCTGGACCACCTCCTACAATGAGCAGTTCTTC,CAWTTSYNEQFF
TRBJ2-3,NA,TRBV6-1,NA,TGTGCCAGCAGTGCAGGCCGACAGGGAGCGGGAGATACGCAGTATTTT,CASSAGRQGAGDTQYF
TRBJ2-1,TRBD2,TRBV12-3/TRBV12-4,many,TGTGCCAGCAGTTTTAATGGCGGGAGCTCTTTATCGCCCTACAATGAGCAGTTCTTC,CASSFNGGSSLSPYNEQFF
TRBJ2-7,NA,TRBV7-9,NA,TGTGCCAGCACCAGCGCGTACGAGCAGTACTTC,CASTSAYEQYF
TRBJ2-1,NA,TRBV28,NA,TGTGCCAGCAGCCTCAGGGAAGGTGAGCAGTTCTTC,CASSLREGEQFF
TRBJ1-4,NA,TRBV19,once,TGTGCCATTAGTCCCGGAACAACCAATGGTTTGGATGAAAAACTGTTTTTT,CAISPGTTNGLDEKLFF
TRBJ1-2,NA,TRBV6-5,few,TGTGCCAGCAGTTTGGAACGGGCCTACGGCTACACCTTC,CASSLERAYGYTF
TRBJ2-7,NA,TRBV20-1,NA,TGCAGTGCTAGCTACGCTCTCTCCTACGAGCAGTACTTC,CSASYALSYEQYF
TRBJ2-1,TRBD2,TRBV14,many,TGTGCCAGCAGCCAAGTCCTGGGACTAAATGAGCAGTTCTTC,CASSQVLGLNEQFF
TRBJ2-3,NA,TRBV20-1,once,TGCAGTGTCTTGGACCGGGCTAGCACAGATACGCAGTATTTT,CSVLDRASTDTQYF
TRBJ2-1,TRBD1,TRBV29-1,few,TGCAGCGTGTACGGGACAGGGGATTTTGTTGGCTACAATGAGCAGTTCTTC,CSVYGTGDFVGYNEQFF
TRBJ2-3,TRBD2,TRBV5-5,NA,TGTGCCAGCAGCCCATGGATGGGGGGGAGCACAGATACGCAGTATTTT,CASSPWMGGSTDTQYF
TRBJ1-2,NA,TRBV7-9,NA,TGTGCCAGCAGCCCGGACATTAACTATGGCTACACCTTC,CASSPDINYGYTF
TRBJ2-1,TRBD2,TRBV3-1,NA,TGTGCCAGCAGCCAGGTTAGCGGGACGTTTAAAGGGCAGTTCTTC,CASSQVSGTFKGQFF
TRBJ2-1,NA,TRBV3-1,many,TGTGCCAGCAGTCGCGCGTGGATTGAGCAGTTCTTC,CASSRAWIEQFF
TRBJ2-7,NA,TRBV21-1,many,TGTGCCAGCAGCAAAGCGCTTTATGTACAGGATTCCTACGAGCAGTACTTC,CASSKALYVQDSYEQYF
TRBJ2-7,TRBD2,TRBV7-2,NA,TGTGCCAGCAGCTTATTTGGGACTAGCGCCGCCTACGAGCAGTACTTC,CASSLFGTSAAYEQYF
TRBJ2-1,NA,TRBV5-5,many,TGTGCCAGCAGCTTGGTTGGACAGAACAATGAGCAGTTCTTC,CASSLVGQNNEQFF
TRBJ1-1,NA,TRBV5-1,many,TGCGCCAGCAGCTATATTCAGGGTAAGAACACTGAAGCTTTCTTT,CASSYIQGKNTEAFF
TRBJ2-7,NA,TRBV3-1,many,TGTGCCAGCAGCCAAGTTAAAGGGGTGGGAGAGCAGTACTTC,CASSQVKGVGEQYF
TRBJ1-1,NA,TRBV6-1,many,TGTGCCAGCAGTCTTCTCCAAGGGGTTGAAGCTTTCTTT,CASSLLQGVEAFF
TRBJ2-3,NA,TRBV5-1,few,TGCGCCAGCAGCTTGGGTGCAGCAACTAGCACAGATACGCAGTATTTT,CASSLGAATSTDTQYF
TRBJ2-1,NA,TRBV21-1,once,TGTGCCAGCAGTGGGACTAGCGGGGGAAAAACCTACAATGAGCAGTTCTTC,CASSGTSGGKTYNEQFF
TRBJ2-1,NA,TRBV24-1,many,TGTGCCACCAGTGATTATACAGGGATTAATGAGCAGTTCTTC,CATSDYTGINEQFF
TRBJ2-1,NA,TRBV6-1,many,TGTGCCAGCAGTGAAGCGGGGTCCTACAATGAGCAGTTCTTC,CASSEAGSYNEQFF
TRBJ2-3,NA,TRBV5-1,NA,TGCGCCAGCAGCTTGCAGGGTGGAGATACGCAGTATTTT,CASSLQGGDTQYF
TRBJ2-7,NA,TRBV20-1,NA,TGCAGTGCTAGCAGGTCTAGCTACCTCTACGAGCAGTACTTC,CSASRSSYLYEQYF
TRBJ2-5,NA,TRBV11-2,few,TGTGCCAGCAGCTTCGGCGTACGTCAAGAGACCCAGTACTTC,CASSFGVRQETQYF
TRBJ2-5,TRBD2,TRBV12-3/TRBV12-4,NA,TGTGCCAGCAGTTTAGCGCCCGTAGCGGGAGTGGAGACCCAGTACTTC,CASSLAPVAGVETQYF
TRBJ2-7,TRBD1,TRBV5-1,NA,TGCGCCAGCAAGGACAGGGTGGTCGGTTACGAGCAGTACTTC,CASKDRVVGYEQYF
TRBJ1-1,TRBD1,TRBV10-3,NA,TGTGCCATCGGGACAGGGGGGACGAACACTGAAGCTTTCTTT,CAIGTGGTNTEAFF
TRBJ1-1,NA,TRBV20-1,NA,TGCAGTGCCCCCTCTTCGGGGAATGAAGCTTTCTTT,CSAPSSGNEAFF
TRBJ2-3,NA,TRBV9,NA,TGTGCCAGCAGTTACACCGGGGGTCTCACAGATACGCAGTATTTT,CASSYTGGLTDTQYF
TRBJ2-3,TRBD2,TRBV11-2,NA,TGTGCCAGCAGCTTAGATAGCGGGGCCCCACCAGTAGATACGCAGTATTTT,CASSLDSGAPPVDTQYF
TRBJ1-2,NA,TRBV29-1,many,TGCAGCGTTGTAGGAGGGTTCGGGTTGCATGGCTACACCTTC,CSVVGGFGLHGYTF